The rows below give T cell receptor beta chains drawn from one sample of a study of T cell responses to AZD1222 COVID-19 vaccine. This table comes from immunoSEQ multiplex PCR, and its TCRdb copy is limited to in-frame clones, with some not included. In the table there are more than 95,000 clones, around 89% of which are singletons. The sequencing used peripheral blood, collected on day 0 of AZD1222 vaccination. All receptors derive from an adult in good health. The conserved cysteine and the conserved F or W are not part of the CDR3 here. The D gene is left open where the match is weak.

D | V | CDR3
- | TRBV9 | ASGGLQETQY
- | TRBV12-5 | ASVRGGNTEAF
TRBD1 | TRBV7-8 | ASSPHRGSGNTIY
- | TRBV28 | ASSFLYRYGYT
- | TRBV19 | ASSSRQTRNNQPQH
- | TRBV12-3/TRBV12-4 | ASRDGANTEAF
TRBD1 | TRBV5-1 | ASSLGVRGFTEAF
- | TRBV7-3 | ASSPGGNQPQH
TRBD2 | TRBV27 | ASSLLGLAYEQY
TRBD2 | TRBV7-3 | ASSLGLAGVYEQF
- | TRBV6-2/TRBV6-3 | ASSFPGDTSVQPQH
TRBD1 | TRBV24-1 | ATSERGPRDRDSPLH
TRBD1 | TRBV5-1 | ASSLAGTANEKLF
- | TRBV5-1 | ASSVDRFTEAF
- | TRBV19 | ASTLNRGAYNNQPQH
TRBD2 | TRBV5-5 | ASSFLLAGGEQY
- | TRBV20-1 | SARTDETQY
- | TRBV30 | AWSYEGTYEQY
- | TRBV18 | ASSMTADNYGYT
TRBD1 | TRBV6-1 | ASSEFGTGVYNEQF
- | TRBV5-6 | ASSQRDLLGEQY
- | TRBV7-2 | ASSWGEVVNQPQH
- | TRBV7-2 | ASSLRREQETQY
- | TRBV6-5 | ASSYSHGGETQY
TRBD1 | TRBV9 | ASAGDRSLSPLH
- | TRBV18 | ASSPWSAPDSGNTIY
TRBD1 | TRBV12-3/TRBV12-4 | ASGQGFQPQH
- | TRBV7-3 | ASSLSTGETQY